This T cell receptor (beta chain) was sequenced for a study of regulatory T cells in long-lasting Graves disease. Trimming stripped 3 bases from V and 5 bases from J, with 7 bases between. Germline V gene lookup returns CDR1 LGHDT and CDR2 YNNKEL (reference sequence). The CDR3 consists of 13 residues. CDR3-region Arm-PCR and iRepertoire HTBI primers produced the TCR beta libraries. Each CDR3 protein gets one entry after TCRdb re-called the multiplex PCR reads with MiXCR. Of some 410,000 distinct CDR3 sequences listed, about a sixth are singletons. The time point denotes: newly diagnosed GD, antithyroid drugs for less than 3 months. The TCR library was made from RNA that had been extracted from PBMCs in TRIzol. This clonotype was seen repeatedly, ten times or more. This sample also appeared in a second study, on T cells in Graves' hyperthyroidism and ophthalmopathy.

The TCR was taken from a woman in her 30s with Graves disease. The sample here was peripheral blood mononuclear cells (PBMCs), taken at new diagnosis, from a patient treated with antithyroid drugs. The chain couples TRBV3-1 to TRBJ2-2; D not resolved. CDR3 sequence: CASSHPVTGELFF. CDR3 bases: TGTGCCAGCAGCCACCCCGTGACCGGGGAGCTGTTTTTT.